The next 29 T cell receptor beta chains were all read from a single sample in a study of shared clonotypes between healthy human individuals. TCRdb's table, derived via immunoSEQ multiplex PCR, lists solely in-frame clones and lacks some. The repertoire consists of 1,100,000 or so clones, with approximately 78% occurring once and the leading ten covering approximately 0.56%. Specimen: memory CD4+ T cells from PBMCs. Subset of the sample: CD45RA-negative fraction. These receptors were taken from a man aged 18 to 35 in good health. Some clones in this sample may be carry-over from other donors' samples.

The chain has TRBV5-1 and TRBJ2-3; TRBD2 matches 11 bases. Trimming cost V 4 bases and J 5 bases; bases outside gene matches: 15. This CDR3 contains 18 residues. Germline CDR1 and CDR2: SGHRS and YFSETQ. CDR3 nucleotide sequence: TGCGCCAGCAGCGGGCCACTAGCGGGAGTGAGAAGGGGAGATACGCAGTATTTT. Its protein is CASSGPLAGVRRGDTQYF. The whole variable domain, remainder taken from reference TRBV5-1 and TRBJ2-3, is KAGVTQTPRYLIKTRGQQVTLSCSPISGHRSVSWYQQTPGQGLQFLFEYFSETQRNKGNFPGRFSGRQFSNSRSEMNVSTLELGDSALYLCASSGPLAGVRRGDTQYFGPGTRLTVL.

The V and J genes are TRBV9 and TRBJ2-5; D is possibly TRBD2 (6 bases). The CDR3 length is 15 residues. Germline V CDR1 and CDR2: SGDLS, YYNGEE. Trimming shortened V by 3 bases and J by 5 bases, and 17 bases separated the two germline ends. Here the CDR3 DNA reads TGTGCCAGCAGCGCCTCCGGGACGCGGGATGAGACCCAGTACTTC. Encoded protein: CASSASGTRDETQYF.

This chain uses TRBV6-6 with TRBJ1-5, with D possibly being TRBD1 (5 bases). CDR1 is MNHNY, CDR2 SVGAGI, per germline (reference sequence). This CDR3 contains 14 residues. Trimming shortened V by 7 bases and J by 0 bases, and 10 bases separated the two germline ends. CDR3 nucleotides: TGTGCCAGCAAGGGGACTAATAGCAATCAGCCCCAGCATTTT. It yields the protein CASKGTNSNQPQHF.

The chain links TRBV19 to TRBJ2-2, with 8 bases matching TRBD1. This CDR3 has 14 residues. The V and J ends lost 6 bases and 5 bases, in that order; junction bases with no gene match: 5. Germline CDR1 is LNHDA and CDR2 is SQIVND (reference sequence). The CDR3 sequence: CASRGQDPTGELFF. The CDR3 DNA reads TGTGCCAGTAGGGGACAGGACCCTACCGGGGAGCTGTTTTTT.

The CDR3 spells CASIPRPTETYGYTF. For the CDR3, the DNA is TGCGCCAGCATCCCAAGACCCACCGAAACGTATGGCTACACCTTC. This chain links TRBV5-1 with TRBJ1-2, with unresolved D. Trimming took 6 bases from V and 5 from J, leaving 20 bases between them. CDR3 length: 15 residues. Germline assignment: CDR1 SGHRS and CDR2 YFSETQ.

The chain is built from TRBV7-6 and TRBJ2-2, with 9 bases identical to TRBD1. V was clipped by 5 bases and J by 5 bases; unmatched bases: 3. The CDR3 covers 14 residues. CDR1 is SGHVS, CDR2 FNYEAQ, per germline. For the CDR3, the DNA is TGTGCCAGCAGCCCGACAGGGGGAACCGGGGAGCTGTTTTTT. Its protein product is CASSPTGGTGELFF.

V usage is TRBV7-7 and J usage is TRBJ2-5, with D possibly being TRBD1 (6 bases). The CDR3 runs to 14 residues. Germline CDR1 reads SSHAT; CDR2 reads FNYEAQ (reference sequence). V was shortened by 2 bases and J by 5 bases, with 12 bases between the two germline ends. CDR3 coding DNA: TGTGCCAGCAGCTTACAACAGGGCACGGAGACCCAGTACTTC. Protein sequence: CASSLQQGTETQYF.

In its sample, this clone was seen a few times. The chain is built from TRBV7-3 and TRBJ1-1; 8 nucleotides match TRBD1. The germline V gene has CDR1 SGHTA and CDR2 FQGTGA. The V segment lost 6 bases and the J segment 7 bases; nucleotides outside the gene matches: 7. This CDR3 contains 13 residues. DNA for the CDR3: TGTGCCAGCAGTTCGGGACAGGCGGGTGAAGCTTTCTTT. Its protein is CASSSGQAGEAFF.

This sequence joins TRBV7-9 and TRBJ1-1; 7 positions agree with TRBD1. V shed 3 bases, J shed 0 bases, and the junction held 1 base outside the gene matches. The CDR3 extends over 14 amino acids. Germline CDR1 and CDR2: SEHNR and FQNEAQ (reference sequence). The chain's CDR3 is CASSFGTVNTEAFF. CDR3 in DNA: TGTGCCAGCAGCTTCGGGACAGTGAACACTGAAGCTTTCTTT.

The CDR3 region is CASRRTGGRDTEAFF. As DNA, the CDR3 is TGTGCCAGCAGGAGGACAGGGGGCCGGGACACTGAAGCTTTCTTT. The chain uses TRBV2 and TRBJ1-1; TRBD1 agrees at 11 bases. Germline V CDR1 and CDR2: SNHLY, FYNNEI. V was clipped by 6 bases and J by 3 bases; unmatched bases: 6. The CDR3 has 15 amino acids. The complete variable domain, with remaining parts taken from reference TRBV2 and TRBJ1-1, reads EPEVTQTPSHQVTQMGQEVILRCVPISNHLYFYWYRQILGQKVEFLVSFYNNEISEKSEIFDDQFSVERPDGSNFTLKIRSTKLEDSAMYFCASRRTGGRDTEAFFGQGTRLTVV.

This sequence joins TRBV7-2 and TRBJ2-2; the D is unclear. The CDR3 loop spans 13 amino acids. Per the germline V gene, CDR1 is SGHTA and CDR2 is FQGNSA. V lost 1 base and J 4 bases, leaving 4 bases between the germline ends. The CDR3 sequence is CASSLGFTGELFF. The CDR3 DNA sequence: TGTGCCAGCAGCTTAGGTTTCACCGGGGAGCTGTTTTTT.

This chain links TRBV9 with TRBJ2-2; perhaps D is TRBD1 or TRBD2 (5 bases each). CDR1 is SGDLS, CDR2 YYNGEE, per germline. The V and J ends lost 3 bases and 1 base respectively, with 13 bases between them. The CDR3 has 16 residues. The CDR3 spells CASSDGTGMNTGELFF. DNA of the CDR3: TGTGCCAGCAGCGATGGGACGGGAATGAACACCGGGGAGCTGTTTTTT.

The gene calls are TRBV10-3 and TRBJ2-5; the D gene is possibly TRBD1 (5 bases). The CDR3 covers 15 residues. V was cut by 0 bases and J by 5 bases, with 13 bases left in between. Looked up from germline, CDR1 is ENHRY and CDR2 is SYGVKD. DNA of the CDR3: TGTGCCATCAGTGAGTCGGCTAGGGGCCAGGAGACCCAGTACTTC. Protein sequence: CAISESARGQETQYF.

The V and J genes are TRBV5-1 and TRBJ1-1; 9 positions match TRBD1. The CDR3 is made up of 13 amino acids. CDR1 and CDR2 (germline): SGHRS, YFSETQ. V lost 4 bases and J lost 5; bases outside the gene matches: 3. This chain's CDR3 is CASSRGQGTEAFF. CDR3 in DNA: TGCGCCAGCAGCAGGGGACAGGGAACTGAAGCTTTCTTT.

The CDR3 DNA follows: TGTGCCACCAGCAGAGTGGGAGCGGGAGTTTTCGACAATGAGCAGTTCTTC. Its protein product is CATSRVGAGVFDNEQFF. The chain couples TRBV15 to TRBJ2-1; 8 bases match TRBD2. Germline values: CDR1 LNHNV, CDR2 YYDKDF (reference sequence). After removal of 1 base from V and 5 bases from J, the junction contained 10 bases not matched to a gene. The length of the CDR3 is 17 residues.

This rearrangement joins TRBV7-2 to TRBJ2-1; D call uncertain. Trimming pared 3 bases from V and 10 bases from J, leaving 10 bases between. Germline CDR1 reads SGHTA; CDR2 reads FQGNSA. CDR3 length equals 12 residues. CDR3 region: CASSLDRSEQFF. In DNA, the CDR3 is TGTGCCAGCAGCTTGGACCGAAGCGAGCAGTTCTTC. The variable domain in full, with the rest retrieved from reference TRBV7-2 and TRBJ2-1, is GAGVSQSPSNKVTEKGKDVELRCDPISGHTALYWYRQSLGQGLEFLIYFQGNSAPDKSGLPSDRFSAERTGGSVSTLTIQRTQQEDSAVYLCASSLDRSEQFFGPGTRLTVL.

The CDR3 coding sequence is TGTGCCAGCAGTTCCATAATTCAGCCCCAGCATTTT. Its protein product is CASSSIIQPQHF. The genes are TRBV28 and TRBJ1-5; no firm D call. The CDR3 loop spans 12 amino acids. CDR1 MDHEN and CDR2 SYDVKM come from the germline V gene. Trimming took off 4 bases at V and 6 bases at J, with 7 bases between the two ends.

This clone was seen ten or more times. The V gene is TRBV28, the J gene TRBJ2-7; 8 bases align to TRBD2. With 3 bases clipped from V and 2 bases from J, the junction kept 30 bases outside the gene matches. CDR3 length: 23 residues. The germline gives CDR1 MDHEN, CDR2 SYDVKM. The CDR3 nucleotides read TGTGCCAGCAGTTTTATTTTTGCTCTGGGGTCATCGGTAGCGGGGCCTAGAACCTACGAGCAGTACTTC. It is translated as CASSFIFALGSSVAGPRTYEQYF.

The J gene is TRBJ2-3, the V gene TRBV4-2; 7 nucleotides line up with TRBD2. V gave up 4 bases and J gave up 4 bases; unmatched junction bases: 5. The CDR3 runs 14 residues. Germline CDR1 reads LGHNA; CDR2 reads YNFKEQ. The CDR3 reads CASSLKRGADTQYF. In nucleotides, the CDR3 is TGTGCCAGCAGCCTAAAGCGGGGTGCAGATACGCAGTATTTT.

The chain joins TRBV5-6 to TRBJ2-5; possible D gene TRBD2, 6 bases. CDR1 and CDR2 from the germline V gene are SGHDT and YYEEEE. The CDR3 has 14 amino acids. Trimming cost V 4 bases and J 4 bases, with 14 bases left between them. The CDR3 region has the DNA TGTGCCAGCAGCCCCCAGGGACTCGGAGAGACCCAGTACTTC. Translation gives CASSPQGLGETQYF.

This chain links TRBV18 with TRBJ1-2, with 9 positions matching TRBD1. This CDR3 contains 15 residues. The germline V gene has CDR1 KGHSH and CDR2 LQKENI. Trimming cost V 2 bases and J 6 bases; bases outside gene matches: 7. This CDR3 reads CASSPIGDRDDGYTF. As DNA, the CDR3 is TGTGCCAGCTCACCAATCGGGGACAGGGACGATGGCTACACCTTC. Combining the CDR3 with reference TRBV18 and TRBJ1-2 gives the whole variable domain NAGVMQNPRHLVRRRGQEARLRCSPMKGHSHVYWYRQLPEEGLKFMVYLQKENIIDESGMPKERFSAEFPKEGPSILRIQQVVRGDSAAYFCASSPIGDRDDGYTFGSGTRLTVV.

This clone showed up just a few times. This rearrangement joins TRBV11-2 to TRBJ1-1; D is perhaps TRBD1 (6 bases). Trimming took 2 bases from V and 7 from J, leaving 11 bases between them. The CDR3 spans 13 residues. Germline CDR1 reads SGHAT; CDR2 reads FQNNGV. The CDR3 here is CASSLTGWREAFF. CDR3 DNA: TGTGCCAGCAGCTTAACAGGGTGGCGTGAAGCTTTCTTT.

The chain employs TRBV5-4 and TRBJ1-4, with 9 bases aligning to TRBD1. The trim removed 2 bases at V and 3 bases at J, leaving 8 bases unmatched. This CDR3 comprises 17 residues. Germline V CDR1 and CDR2: SGHNT, YYREEE (reference sequence). The CDR3 loop reads CASSLKTGGPSNEKLFF. The CDR3 nucleotides are TGTGCCAGCAGCTTAAAAACAGGGGGCCCTTCTAATGAAAAACTGTTTTTT.

The rearrangement joins TRBV5-6 to TRBJ2-5; 13 bases map to TRBD2. Germline values: CDR1 SGHDT, CDR2 YYEEEE. The CDR3 is 15 amino acids. V lost 4 bases, J lost 4 bases, and 4 bases stayed unmatched. CDR3 sequence reads: CASSRGLAGLETQYF. The CDR3 DNA is TGTGCCAGCAGCAGGGGACTAGCGGGATTAGAGACCCAGTACTTC. Filled out from reference TRBV5-6 and TRBJ2-5, the complete variable domain reads DAGVTQSPTHLIKTRGQQVTLRCSPKSGHDTVSWYQQALGQGPQFIFQYYEEEERQRGNFPDRFSGHQFPNYSSELNVNALLLGDSALYLCASSRGLAGLETQYFGPGTRLLVL.

V gene TRBV19 combines with J gene TRBJ2-7, with D possibly being TRBD1 (5 bases). V was pared by 6 bases and J by 5 bases, with 8 bases between. The CDR3 extends over 11 amino acids. Germline CDR1 and CDR2: LNHDA and SQIVND (reference sequence). CDR3 loop: CASSLRDEQYF. For the CDR3, the DNA is TGTGCCAGTAGCCTCAGGGACGAGCAGTACTTC.

In nucleotides, the CDR3 is TGTGCCAGCAGTACAAAGCGGAGTATGCAAGAGACCCAGTACTTC. Its translation: CASSTKRSMQETQYF. The chain recombines TRBV6-5 with TRBJ2-5; D might be TRBD2 (5 bases). The CDR3 contains 15 residues. V gave up 5 bases and J gave up 2 bases, with 15 bases separating them. Germline lookup yields CDR1 MNHEY and CDR2 SVGAGI.

The chain recombines TRBV30 with TRBJ2-3; 8 bases align to TRBD2. This CDR3 has 14 amino acids. The ends lost 3 bases at V and 1 base at J; junction bases unmatched: 3. Looked up from germline, CDR1 is GTSNPN and CDR2 is SVGIG (reference sequence). The DNA of the CDR3 is TGTGCCTGGAGGGAGACTAGCGGCACAGATACGCAGTATTTT. This codes for CAWRETSGTDTQYF.

The rearrangement uses TRBV21-1 and TRBJ2-7; the DNA was not compared with TRBD1, the D call given in the table. TRBV21-1 is a pseudogene. The CDR3 has 15 amino acids. CDR3 in DNA: TGTGCCAGCAGCAACCGTAACAGGGTTACCTACGAGCAGTACTTC. Amino acid sequence: CASSNRNRVTYEQYF.

The chain is built from TRBV18 and TRBJ1-1; perhaps TRBD1 as D (5 bases). Trimming removed 6 bases at V and 1 base at J, with 9 bases between. The CDR3 is made up of 13 amino acids. Germline CDR1 KGHSH, CDR2 LQKENI. Here the CDR3 DNA reads TGTGCCAGCTCTCAGGGAGAGAACACTGAAGCTTTCTTT. This encodes CASSQGENTEAFF.